These 26 T cell receptor beta chains were all obtained from the same sample, sequenced in a study of cytomegalovirus exposure and HLA in healthy donors (dated 2017 in TCRdb). Library construction relied on the immunoSEQ multiplex PCR assay. The multiplex PCR relied on a mix of 60 forward primers for TCR Vbeta segments and 13 reverse primers for TCR Jbeta segments. The table comes from immuneACCESS by way of TCRdb, which keeps in-frame sequences with V and J called. Part of the clones is missing from these tables; in studies checked, under half for an unresolved V gene and the rest for unknown reasons. Across this sample there are approximately 210,000 clones, with over 80% seen only once. About 6.4% of the sample comes from the top ten. The specimen sequenced was PBMCs. The receptors originated from a man aged 40-49 years in good health and CMV-seropositive.

This rearrangement joins TRBV9 to TRBJ2-1, with 7 bases fitting TRBD2. Germline CDR1 and CDR2: SGDLS and YYNGEE. V shed 4 bases and J 8 bases; nucleotides not matched to a gene: 18. The CDR3 is 17 residues long. CDR3 sequence (DNA): TGTGCCAGCAGCCCACAGCCGGGACTACCTCCCATCGATGAGCAGTTCTTC. It specifies CASSPQPGLPPIDEQFF.

This clone was counted a single time. The chain combines TRBV5-1 with TRBJ2-5; 7 bases match TRBD1. The CDR3 length is 12 residues. With 6 bases clipped from V and 2 bases from J, the junction kept 1 base outside the gene matches. Germline CDR1 SGHRS, CDR2 YFSETQ. The CDR3 region is CASMGQQETQYF. The DNA of the CDR3 is TGCGCCAGCATGGGACAGCAAGAGACCCAGTACTTC.

The chain recombines TRBV4-2 with TRBJ2-7; 12 bases map to TRBD2. Per germline, CDR1 LGHNA and CDR2 YNFKEQ. The CDR3 consists of 14 residues. The trim removed 0 bases at V and 6 bases at J, leaving 0 bases unmatched. The CDR3 nucleotides are TGTGCCAGCAGCCAAGAGACTAGCGGGAGCGAGCAGTACTTC. This gives the protein CASSQETSGSEQYF.

This chain uses TRBV7-2 with TRBJ2-4, with 7 bases aligning to TRBD2. CDR3 size: 13 residues. Germline lookup yields CDR1 SGHTA and CDR2 FQGNSA. V was clipped by 4 bases and J by 8 bases; unmatched bases: 5. The CDR3: CASSSQRGDIQYF. CDR3 nucleotides: TGTGCCAGCAGCTCCCAGCGGGGCGACATTCAGTACTTC.

The rearrangement links TRBV30 to TRBJ2-1, with 9 bases aligning to TRBD2. Trimming removed 7 bases from V and 9 bases from J; junction bases left unmatched: 10. Germline values: CDR1 GTSNPN, CDR2 SVGIG (reference sequence). This CDR3 has 13 amino acids. CDR3 residues: CAFQREEGGEQFF. CDR3 coding DNA: TGTGCCTTCCAGCGGGAGGAAGGGGGTGAGCAGTTCTTC.

This clone was detected a few times. This chain uses TRBV9 with TRBJ1-1; D remains unclear. V lost 3 bases and J 4 bases, leaving 13 bases between the germline ends. Germline CDR1 is SGDLS and CDR2 is YYNGEE. The CDR3 contains 14 residues. CDR3 DNA: TGTGCCAGCAGCGCGGGGATAGGAGGCACTGAAGCTTTCTTT. It translates to CASSAGIGGTEAFF.

In DNA form, the CDR3 reads TGTGCCAGCAGCTTAATAGGCCGGCAGGGGGACAATGAGCAGTTCTTC. This encodes CASSLIGRQGDNEQFF. V usage is TRBV7-3 and J usage is TRBJ2-1; TRBD1 aligns across 7 bases. The germline V gene encodes CDR1 SGHTA and CDR2 FQGTGA. The CDR3 totals 16 residues. The V and J ends lost 1 base and 5 bases, in that order; junction bases with no gene match: 8. The entire variable domain, with the rest obtained from reference TRBV7-3 and TRBJ2-1, is as follows: GAGVSQTPSNKVTEKGKYVELRCDPISGHTALYWYRQSLGQGPEFLIYFQGTGAADDSGLPNDRFFAVRPEGSVSTLKIQRTERGDSAVYLCASSLIGRQGDNEQFFGPGTRLTVL.

The chain joins TRBV5-1 to TRBJ2-1; 7 positions agree with TRBD2. Germline CDR1 SGHRS, CDR2 YFSETQ. The trim removed 2 bases at V and 6 bases at J, leaving 8 bases unmatched. The CDR3 runs to 15 residues. For the CDR3, the DNA is TGCGCCAGCAGCTTTCTCGCGGGAGCCGCCAATGAGCAGTTCTTC. It specifies CASSFLAGAANEQFF.

J is TRBJ2-1 and V is TRBV6-1; the D gene is possibly TRBD2 (5 bases). Germline CDR1 reads MNHNS; CDR2 reads SASEGT. Trimming removed 6 bases from V and 4 bases from J, with 16 bases in between. This CDR3 contains 15 residues. CDR3: CASRTGTSSYNEQFF. CDR3 DNA: TGTGCCAGCAGGACGGGAACTAGTTCATACAATGAGCAGTTCTTC.

This clone was seen once. The rearrangement joins TRBV29-1 to TRBJ1-4, with 10 bases matching TRBD1. CDR3 length: 13 residues. J lost 8 bases, V lost 4 bases, and 4 bases had no gene match. CDR1 SQVTM and CDR2 ANQGSEA come from the germline V gene. CDR3 nucleotide sequence: TGCAGCGTTGGACAGGGGGCCGGCGAAAAACTGTTTTTT. Translated: CSVGQGAGEKLFF. The variable domain in full, completed from reference TRBV29-1 and TRBJ1-4, reads SAVISQKPSRDICQRGTSLTIQCQVDSQVTMMFWYRQQPGQSLTLIATANQGSEATYESGFVIDKFPISRPNLTFSTLTVSNMSPEDSSIYLCSVGQGAGEKLFFGSGTQLSVL.

This chain connects TRBV7-9 to TRBJ1-4; tentatively, D is TRBD1 (6 bases). CDR1 and CDR2 (germline): SEHNR, FQNEAQ (reference sequence). CDR3 size: 15 residues. With 2 bases removed from V and 2 bases from J, the gap between germline ends came to 9 bases. CDR3 sequence (DNA): TGTGCCAGCAGCTTAAGGCAGGGGACTAATGAAAAACTGTTTTTT. Translated: CASSLRQGTNEKLFF. Full variable domain (outside the CDR3, taken from reference TRBV7-9 and TRBJ1-4): DTGVSQNPRHKITKRGQNVTFRCDPISEHNRLYWYRQTLGQGPEFLTYFQNEAQLEKSRLLSDRFSAERPKGSFSTLEIQRTEQGDSAMYLCASSLRQGTNEKLFFGSGTQLSVL.

The chain links TRBV7-9 to TRBJ2-4; D may be TRBD1 (5 bases). Trimming pared 3 bases from V and 0 bases from J, leaving 6 bases between. The CDR3 extends over 14 amino acids. Germline V gene lookup returns CDR1 SEHNR and CDR2 FQNEAQ (reference sequence). CDR3 in DNA: TGTGCCAGCAGCTTGGGGCTAGCCAAAAACATTCAGTACTTC. It translates to CASSLGLAKNIQYF.

This chain uses TRBV11-2 with TRBJ1-2; possibly TRBD1 for D (6 bases). Trimming shortened V by 1 base and J by 2 bases, and 11 bases separated the two germline ends. The germline gives CDR1 SGHAT, CDR2 FQNNGV. The CDR3 length is 15 residues. The CDR3 spells CASSLGLGTNYGYTF. The CDR3 nucleotides are TGTGCCAGCAGCTTAGGGTTGGGGACAAACTATGGCTACACCTTC.

This clone turned up a few times. In the same sample, other DNA sequences code for this CDR3. The chain joins TRBV5-1 to TRBJ2-5; 8 bases are a match to TRBD1. CDR3 length: 13 amino acids. Germline loops: CDR1 SGHRS, CDR2 YFSETQ. V trimming: 2 bases; J trimming: 5 bases; junction bases outside the gene matches: 2. This chain's CDR3 is CASSLDRGETQYF. In DNA, the CDR3 is TGCGCCAGCAGCTTAGACAGGGGTGAGACCCAGTACTTC.

This chain connects TRBV5-1 to TRBJ1-2, with D unclear. The CDR3 has 15 amino acids. The V gene lost 2 bases and the J gene lost 4 bases, with 15 bases spanning the gap. The germline CDR1 and CDR2 sequences are SGHRS and YFSETQ. In nucleotides, the CDR3 is TGCGCCAGCAGCTTCCACTGGTCAGAGGGCTATGGCTACACCTTC. This codes for CASSFHWSEGYGYTF.

The rearrangement links TRBV16 to TRBJ1-5, with D possibly matching TRBD1 (6 bases). Deletions cut 3 bases from V and 16 bases from J, with 16 bases between. Germline V gives CDR1 KGHSY, CDR2 FQNENV. This CDR3 region has 12 residues. The CDR3 DNA reads TGTGCCAGCAGCCATTCAGGGCAGGGGAAACATTTT. Its translation is CASSHSGQGKHF.

The chain links TRBV4-1 to TRBJ1-1; possible D gene TRBD1, 6 bases. The CDR3 is 15 amino acids. The germline CDR1 and CDR2 sequences are MGHRA and YSYEKL. Trimming shortened V by 3 bases and J by 3 bases, and 14 bases separated the two germline ends. CDR3: CASSQVGGVDTEAFF. Here the CDR3 DNA reads TGCGCCAGCAGCCAGGTAGGGGGTGTAGACACTGAAGCTTTCTTT.

This clone occurred once. The gene calls are TRBV19 and TRBJ2-5, with TRBD1 identical over 7 bases. Germline V gene data show CDR1 as LNHDA and CDR2 as SQIVND (reference sequence). V gave up 3 bases and J gave up 1 base; unmatched junction bases: 5. This CDR3 comprises 15 residues. DNA of the CDR3: TGTGCCAGTAGTATTCGGAACAGGGGCCAAGAGACCCAGTACTTC. Translated, it gives CASSIRNRGQETQYF.

J is TRBJ2-5 and V is TRBV6-5; D is perhaps TRBD1 (6 bases). The V gene lost 0 bases and the J gene lost 7 bases, with 18 bases spanning the gap. Germline V gives CDR1 MNHEY, CDR2 SVGAGI. The CDR3 has 16 amino acids. The CDR3 sequence is CASSYSGGGGRGTQYF. DNA for the CDR3: TGTGCCAGCAGTTACTCTGGTGGGGGCGGCCGCGGGACCCAGTACTTC.

The chain combines TRBV10-1 with TRBJ2-5, with 7 bases that match TRBD2. Germline V gene lookup returns CDR1 WNHNN and CDR2 SYGVQD (reference sequence). The CDR3 is 15 residues long. The J segment lost 2 bases and the V segment lost 0 bases, leaving 3 bases of the junction unmatched. CDR3 coding DNA: TGCGCCAGCAGTGAGTCGAGGGGAGGGCAAGAGACCCAGTACTTC. The encoded protein is CASSESRGGQETQYF.

Written as DNA, the CDR3 is TGTGCCAGCTCACCTGGTCGGGGTTCCTACGAGCAGTACTTC. Translating it yields CASSPGRGSYEQYF. The chain couples TRBV18 to TRBJ2-7; TRBD2 might be the D (5 bases). The V and J ends lost 3 bases and 1 base respectively, with 10 bases between them. CDR1 and CDR2 (germline): KGHSH, LQKENI. CDR3 length: 14 residues.

This chain joins TRBV5-1 and TRBJ1-4; no definite D call. There are 13 residues in the CDR3. Germline assignment: CDR1 SGHRS and CDR2 YFSETQ. The V end was cut by 4 bases, the J end by 0 bases, with 4 bases between. The CDR3 DNA reads TGCGCCAGCAGCCCTTCAACTAATGAAAAACTGTTTTTT. Encoded protein: CASSPSTNEKLFF.

Here the CDR3 reads CASSLGAEYTEAFF. The CDR3, as DNA: TGTGCCAGCAGTTTAGGGGCGGAATACACTGAAGCTTTCTTT. The V and J genes are TRBV6-5 and TRBJ1-1; D is possibly TRBD1 (5 bases). Germline CDR1 MNHEY, CDR2 SVGAGI. This CDR3 has 14 residues. The V end was cut by 4 bases, the J end by 3 bases, with 12 bases between.

This clone turned up a few times. The chain couples TRBV14 to TRBJ1-2; D uncertain. V shed 6 bases and J shed 6 bases, with 14 bases lying between them. CDR1 is SGHDN, CDR2 FVKESK, per germline. The CDR3 consists of 13 residues. Here the CDR3 DNA reads TGTGCCAGCAGTAAGTCGGGGAGAAATGGCTACACCTTC. This encodes CASSKSGRNGYTF.

The V gene is TRBV6-5, the J gene TRBJ2-1, with TRBD2 matching over 10 bases. CDR1 is MNHEY and CDR2 is SVGAGI in the germline V gene. V was pared by 0 bases and J by 6 bases, with 5 bases of the junction left unmatched. The CDR3 covers 16 residues. CDR3 in amino acids: CASSYSTSGWFNEQFF. As DNA, the CDR3 is TGTGCCAGCAGTTACTCGACTAGCGGGTGGTTCAATGAGCAGTTCTTC.

This clone appeared once. The chain links TRBV19 to TRBJ2-1; 9 nucleotides agree with TRBD2. Germline CDR1 and CDR2: LNHDA and SQIVND (reference sequence). J was trimmed by 1 base and V by 6 bases; bases with no gene match: 4. The CDR3 contains 15 residues. CDR3 nucleotides: TGTGCCAGTAGAGTACTAGCGGGTTCCTACAATGAGCAGTTCTTC. This translates into CASRVLAGSYNEQFF.